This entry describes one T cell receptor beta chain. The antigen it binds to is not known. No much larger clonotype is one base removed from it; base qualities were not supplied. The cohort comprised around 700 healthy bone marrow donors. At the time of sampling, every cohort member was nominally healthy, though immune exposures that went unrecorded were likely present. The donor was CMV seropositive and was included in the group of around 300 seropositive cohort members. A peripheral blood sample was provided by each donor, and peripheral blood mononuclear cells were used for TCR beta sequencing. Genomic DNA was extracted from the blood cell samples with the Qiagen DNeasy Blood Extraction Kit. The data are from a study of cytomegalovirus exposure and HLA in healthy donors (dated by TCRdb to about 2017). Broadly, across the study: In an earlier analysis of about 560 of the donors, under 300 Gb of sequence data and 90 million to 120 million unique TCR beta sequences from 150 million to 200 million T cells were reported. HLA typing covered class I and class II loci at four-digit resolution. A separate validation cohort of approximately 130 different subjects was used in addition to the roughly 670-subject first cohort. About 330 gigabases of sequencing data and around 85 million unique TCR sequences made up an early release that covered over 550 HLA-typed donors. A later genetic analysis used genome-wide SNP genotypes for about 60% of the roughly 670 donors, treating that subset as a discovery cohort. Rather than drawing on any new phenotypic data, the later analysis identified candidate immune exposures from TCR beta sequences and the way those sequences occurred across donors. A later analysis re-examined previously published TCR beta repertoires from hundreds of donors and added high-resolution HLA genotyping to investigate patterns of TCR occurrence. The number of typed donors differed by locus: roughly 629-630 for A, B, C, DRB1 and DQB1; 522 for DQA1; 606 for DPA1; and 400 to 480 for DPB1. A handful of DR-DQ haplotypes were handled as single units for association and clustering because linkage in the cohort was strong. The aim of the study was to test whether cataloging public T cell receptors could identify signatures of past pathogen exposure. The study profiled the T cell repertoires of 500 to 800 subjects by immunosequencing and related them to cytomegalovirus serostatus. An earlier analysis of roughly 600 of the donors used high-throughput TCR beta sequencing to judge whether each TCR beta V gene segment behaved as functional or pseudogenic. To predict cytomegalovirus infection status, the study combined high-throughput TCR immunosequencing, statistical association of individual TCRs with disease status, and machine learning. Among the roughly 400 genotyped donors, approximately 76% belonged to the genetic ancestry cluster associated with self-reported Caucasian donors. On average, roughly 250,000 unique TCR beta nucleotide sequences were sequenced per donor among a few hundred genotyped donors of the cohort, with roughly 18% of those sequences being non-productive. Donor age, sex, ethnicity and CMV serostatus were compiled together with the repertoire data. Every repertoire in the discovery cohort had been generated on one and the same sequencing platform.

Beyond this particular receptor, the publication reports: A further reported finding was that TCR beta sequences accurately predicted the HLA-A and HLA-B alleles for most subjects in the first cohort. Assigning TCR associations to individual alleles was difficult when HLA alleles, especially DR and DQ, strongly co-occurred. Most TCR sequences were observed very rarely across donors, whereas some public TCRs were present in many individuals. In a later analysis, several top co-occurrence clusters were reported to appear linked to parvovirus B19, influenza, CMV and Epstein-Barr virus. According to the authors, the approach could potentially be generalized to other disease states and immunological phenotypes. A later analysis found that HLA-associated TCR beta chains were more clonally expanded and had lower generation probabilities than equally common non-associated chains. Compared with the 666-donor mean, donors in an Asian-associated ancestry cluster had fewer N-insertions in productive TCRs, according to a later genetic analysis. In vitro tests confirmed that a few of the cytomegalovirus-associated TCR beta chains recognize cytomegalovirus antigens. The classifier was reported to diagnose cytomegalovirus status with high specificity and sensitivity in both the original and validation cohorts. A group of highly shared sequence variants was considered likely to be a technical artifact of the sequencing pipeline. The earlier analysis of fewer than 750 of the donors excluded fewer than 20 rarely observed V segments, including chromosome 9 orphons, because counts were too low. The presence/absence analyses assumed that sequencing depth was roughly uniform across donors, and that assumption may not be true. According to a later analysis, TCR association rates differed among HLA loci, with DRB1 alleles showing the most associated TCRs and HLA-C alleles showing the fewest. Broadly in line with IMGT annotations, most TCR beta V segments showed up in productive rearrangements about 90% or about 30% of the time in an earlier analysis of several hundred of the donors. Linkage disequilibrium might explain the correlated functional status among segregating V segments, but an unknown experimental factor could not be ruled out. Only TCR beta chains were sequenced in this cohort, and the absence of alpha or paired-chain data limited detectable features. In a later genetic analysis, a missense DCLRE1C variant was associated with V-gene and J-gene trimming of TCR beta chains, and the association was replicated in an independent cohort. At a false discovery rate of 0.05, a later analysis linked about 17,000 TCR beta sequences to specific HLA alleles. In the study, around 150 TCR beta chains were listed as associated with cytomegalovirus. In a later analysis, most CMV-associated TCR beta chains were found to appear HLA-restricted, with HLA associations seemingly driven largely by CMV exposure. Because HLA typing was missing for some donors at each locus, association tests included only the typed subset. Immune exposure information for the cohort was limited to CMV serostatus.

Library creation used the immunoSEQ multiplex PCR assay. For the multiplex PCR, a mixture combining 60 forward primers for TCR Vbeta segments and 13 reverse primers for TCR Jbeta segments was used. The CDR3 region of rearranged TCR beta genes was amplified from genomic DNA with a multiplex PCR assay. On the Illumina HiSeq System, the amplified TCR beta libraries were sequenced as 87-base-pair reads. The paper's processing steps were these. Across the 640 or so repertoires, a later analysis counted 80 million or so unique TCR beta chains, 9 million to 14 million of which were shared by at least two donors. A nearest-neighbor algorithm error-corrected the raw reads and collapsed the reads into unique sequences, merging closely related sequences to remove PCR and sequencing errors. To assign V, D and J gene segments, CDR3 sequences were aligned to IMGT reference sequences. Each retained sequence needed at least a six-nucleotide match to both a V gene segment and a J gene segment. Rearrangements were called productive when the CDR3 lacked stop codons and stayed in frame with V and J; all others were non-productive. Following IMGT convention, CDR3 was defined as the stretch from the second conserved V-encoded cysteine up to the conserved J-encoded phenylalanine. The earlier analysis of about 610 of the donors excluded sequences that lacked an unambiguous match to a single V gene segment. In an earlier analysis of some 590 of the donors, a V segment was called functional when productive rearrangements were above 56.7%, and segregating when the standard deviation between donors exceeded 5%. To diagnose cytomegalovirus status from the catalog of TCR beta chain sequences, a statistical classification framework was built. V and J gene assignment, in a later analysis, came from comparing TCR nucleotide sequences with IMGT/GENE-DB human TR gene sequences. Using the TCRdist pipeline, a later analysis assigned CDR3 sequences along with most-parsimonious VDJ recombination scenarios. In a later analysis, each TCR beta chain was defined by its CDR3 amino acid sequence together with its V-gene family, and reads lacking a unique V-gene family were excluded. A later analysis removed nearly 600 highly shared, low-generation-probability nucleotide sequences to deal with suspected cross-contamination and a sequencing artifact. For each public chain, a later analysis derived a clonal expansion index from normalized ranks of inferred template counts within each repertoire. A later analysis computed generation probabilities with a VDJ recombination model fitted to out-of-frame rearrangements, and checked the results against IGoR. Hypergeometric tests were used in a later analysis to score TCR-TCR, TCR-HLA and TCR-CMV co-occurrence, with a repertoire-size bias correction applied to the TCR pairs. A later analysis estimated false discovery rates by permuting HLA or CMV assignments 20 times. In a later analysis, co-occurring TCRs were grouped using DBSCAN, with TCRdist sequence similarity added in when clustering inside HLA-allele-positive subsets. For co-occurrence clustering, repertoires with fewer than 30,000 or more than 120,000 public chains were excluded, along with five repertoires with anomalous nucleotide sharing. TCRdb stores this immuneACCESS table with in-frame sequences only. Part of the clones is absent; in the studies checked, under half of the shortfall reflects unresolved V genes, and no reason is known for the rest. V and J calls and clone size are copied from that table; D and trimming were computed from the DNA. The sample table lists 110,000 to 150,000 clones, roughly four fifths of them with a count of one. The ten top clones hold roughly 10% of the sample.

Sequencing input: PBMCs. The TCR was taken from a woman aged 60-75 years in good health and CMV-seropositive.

At the DNA level, the sequence is TGTGCCAGCAGTTTAGGGAGCTCCTACAATGAGCAGTTCTTC. Protein translation: CASSLGSSYNEQFF. This receptor chain uses TRBV28 and TRBJ2-1, and possibly TRBD2, on 5 matching bases. The V and J ends are trimmed by 2 bases and 0 bases, leaving 5 bases between them. From the cysteine through the phenylalanine, the CDR3 covers 14 amino acids. Only the CDR3 portion is preserved as DNA: 42 bases, with reading frame beginning at the first base. The germline V gene sets CDR1 to MDHEN and CDR2 to SYDVKM. The variable domain in full, with residues beyond the CDR3 obtained from the reference TRBV28 and TRBJ2-1 genes, is DVKVTQSSRYLVKRTGEKVFLECVQDMDHENMFWYRQDPGLGLRLIYFSYDVKMKEKGDIPEGYSVSREKKERFSLILESASTNQTSMYLCASSLGSSYNEQFFGPGTRLTVL.